The 19 T cell receptor beta chains in this list originate from one sample, sequenced in a study of blood T cell repertoires in COVID-19. Assay used: immunoSEQ multiplex PCR; TCRdb lists only in-frame clones, some missing. Here the sample spans 300,000 or so clones, 65% to 85% being singletons. The sample taken for sequencing was peripheral blood. The receptor source for this set is a woman between 50 and 59 years old with acute or convalescent COVID-19.

The J gene is TRBJ2-7, the V gene TRBV7-3; TRBD2 matches at 10 bases. From germline, CDR1 is SGHTA and CDR2 FQGTGA. J gave up 5 bases and V 5 bases, and 12 bases lay outside the gene matches. The CDR3 length is 16 residues. CDR3 sequence: CASSPQAGTSAHEQYF. DNA for the CDR3: TGTGCCAGCAGCCCACAGGCCGGGACTAGCGCCCACGAGCAGTACTTC.

The chain joins TRBV27 to TRBJ1-5; D remains ambiguous. Trimming left V 5 bases short and J 3 bases short, with 11 bases between. Looked up from germline, CDR1 is MNHEY and CDR2 is SMNVEV (reference sequence). CDR3 size: 14 residues. The CDR3 bases are TGTGCCAGCAGTCACCGGGGTTACAATCAGCCCCAGCATTTT. It encodes CASSHRGYNQPQHF.

This clone was seen a handful of times. The chain combines TRBV5-4 with TRBJ1-2, with a possible D match to TRBD1 (6 bases). V lost 0 bases, J lost 2 bases, and 8 bases lay in between. Looked up from germline, CDR1 is SGHNT and CDR2 is YYREEE (reference sequence). The CDR3 contains 14 residues. The CDR3 DNA is TGTGCCAGCAGCTTGGACAGGGCGAACTATGGCTACACCTTC. It specifies CASSLDRANYGYTF.

V and J are TRBV27 and TRBJ1-4; possibly TRBD1 for D (6 bases). CDR1 and CDR2 from the germline V gene are MNHEY and SMNVEV (reference sequence). Trimming removed 8 bases at V and 5 bases at J, with 12 bases between. The CDR3 consists of 13 residues. The CDR3 DNA sequence: TGTGCCAGCCAAAGGGACAAAAATGAAAAACTGTTTTTT. It translates to CASQRDKNEKLFF.

The chain uses TRBV2 and TRBJ1-5; 8 nucleotides match TRBD1. Trimming at V came to 4 bases and at J to 0 bases, leaving 5 bases not matched to a gene. Germline CDR1 SNHLY, CDR2 FYNNEI. This CDR3 has 16 residues. The CDR3: CASSGKGQDSNQPQHF. The CDR3 DNA reads TGTGCCAGCAGTGGCAAGGGACAGGATAGCAATCAGCCCCAGCATTTT.

V and J are TRBV30 and TRBJ1-4, with D maybe TRBD1 (5 bases). Germline V gene data show CDR1 as GTSNPN and CDR2 as SVGIG (reference sequence). V was clipped by 1 base and J by 6 bases, with 15 bases between them. This CDR3 is built from 15 residues. The CDR3 is CAWSEARASYEKLFF. The CDR3 region has the DNA TGTGCCTGGAGTGAGGCCAGGGCTTCCTATGAAAAACTGTTTTTT. Full variable domain (missing parts from reference TRBV30 and TRBJ1-4): SQTIHQWPATLVQPVGSPLSLECTVEGTSNPNLYWYRQAAGRGLQLLFYSVGIGQISSEVPQNLSASRPQDRQFILSSKKLLLSDSGFYLCAWSEARASYEKLFFGSGTQLSVL.

This clone was counted at least ten times. The chain couples TRBV29-1 to TRBJ1-3; maybe TRBD1 (6 bases). The CDR3 runs 14 residues. The V gene lost 2 bases and the J gene lost 3 bases, with 11 bases spanning the gap. Germline CDR1 SQVTM, CDR2 ANQGSEA. CDR3 coding DNA: TGCAGCGTTGAACGGAGCAGGGGTGGAAACACCATATATTTT. Translating it yields CSVERSRGGNTIYF.

V usage is TRBV7-2 and J usage is TRBJ1-2; 9 nucleotides line up with TRBD1. Germline V gene sequence: CDR1 SGHTA, CDR2 FQGNSA. This CDR3 is 13 amino acids long. Germline trimming cut 7 bases from V and 10 bases from J; bases unmatched to any gene: 10. The CDR3 nucleotides are TGTGCCAGCAAACTACCGGGACAGGGTGCCTACACCTTC. The encoded protein is CASKLPGQGAYTF.

The chain couples TRBV6-5 to TRBJ2-5; tentative D call: TRBD1 (8 bases). CDR1 MNHEY and CDR2 SVGAGI come from the germline V gene. CDR3 length: 15 residues. V shed 6 bases and J shed 3 bases, with 17 bases lying between them. The CDR3: CASSKNRGGEETQYF. DNA of the CDR3: TGTGCCAGCAGCAAAAACAGGGGGGGAGAAGAGACCCAGTACTTC.

The J gene is TRBJ2-2, the V gene TRBV5-1; D gene ambiguous. V was clipped by 1 base and J by 0 bases, with 10 bases between them. This CDR3 is 16 amino acids long. Germline-derived CDR1 and CDR2 are SGHRS and YFSETQ. CDR3 residues: CASSLSRLANTGELFF. The CDR3 nucleotides are TGCGCCAGCAGCTTGTCCCGGCTAGCGAACACCGGGGAGCTGTTTTTT.

The chain employs TRBV2 and TRBJ1-5; D perhaps matches TRBD1 (6 bases). Trimming left V 8 bases short and J 2 bases short, with 10 bases between. Germline CDR1 is SNHLY and CDR2 is FYNNEI. CDR3 length: 13 amino acids. The CDR3 sequence: CASGGGRNQPQHF. In nucleotides, the CDR3 is TGTGCCAGCGGGGGGGGCCGCAATCAGCCCCAGCATTTT. The full variable domain, completed using reference TRBV2 and TRBJ1-5, is EPEVTQTPSHQVTQMGQEVILRCVPISNHLYFYWYRQILGQKVEFLVSFYNNEISEKSEIFDDQFSVERPDGSNFTLKIRSTKLEDSAMYFCASGGGRNQPQHFGDGTRLSIL.

The chain is built from TRBV27 and TRBJ2-7, with D tentatively TRBD2 (5 bases). CDR1 MNHEY and CDR2 SMNVEV come from the germline V gene (reference sequence). Trimming stripped 2 bases from V and 4 bases from J, with 12 bases between. The CDR3 runs to 14 residues. DNA of the CDR3: TGTGCCAGCAGTTTAACCGGACTCCTTTACGAGCAGTACTTC. Translating gives CASSLTGLLYEQYF.

The chain is built from TRBV9 and TRBJ2-1; D unclear. CDR1 and CDR2 (germline): SGDLS, YYNGEE. The CDR3 runs 11 residues. Trimming shortened V by 0 bases and J by 8 bases, and 3 bases separated the two germline ends. The DNA of the CDR3 is TGTGCCAGCAGCGTAGCCTATGAGCAGTTCTTC. It is translated as CASSVAYEQFF.

This clone was detected once. The CDR3 region is CASSKRDRGAEAFF. CDR3 bases: TGTGCCAGTAGTAAAAGGGACAGGGGGGCTGAAGCTTTCTTT. The chain links TRBV19 to TRBJ1-1; TRBD1 agrees at 11 bases. In germline, CDR1 is LNHDA, CDR2 SQIVND (reference sequence). V was clipped by 4 bases and J by 6 bases; unmatched bases: 4. The CDR3 spans 14 residues.

V and J are TRBV30 and TRBJ1-3; TRBD1 is a possible D gene (6 bases). Per germline, CDR1 GTSNPN and CDR2 SVGIG (reference sequence). CDR3 length: 14 residues. Trimming stripped 3 bases from V and 0 bases from J, with 9 bases between. The CDR3, as DNA: TGTGCCTGGAGCCCGGACAGCTCTGGAAACACCATATATTTT. Protein product: CAWSPDSSGNTIYF.

The chain carries TRBV4-3 and TRBJ2-1; 11 positions agree with TRBD2. The J segment lost 2 bases and the V segment lost 1 base, leaving 4 bases of the junction unmatched. CDR1 and CDR2 (germline): LGHNA, YSLEER. There are 17 residues in the CDR3. The CDR3 nucleotides are TGCGCCAGCAGCCAAGCCCCTAGCGGGAGGACCTACAATGAGCAGTTCTTC. Protein sequence: CASSQAPSGRTYNEQFF.

The gene calls are TRBV18 and TRBJ1-1; no clear D. V lost 5 bases to trimming and J lost 4 bases, with 11 bases between them. Germline loops: CDR1 KGHSH, CDR2 LQKENI. This CDR3 has 13 residues. CDR3 residues: CASSALSGTEAFF. The CDR3 DNA reads as TGTGCCAGCTCAGCCCTCTCCGGCACTGAAGCTTTCTTT.

The gene calls are TRBV24-1 and TRBJ2-2; unclear D gene. Germline-derived CDR1 and CDR2 are KGHDR and SFDVKD. V was trimmed by 4 bases and J by 7 bases, leaving 15 bases between them. This CDR3 region has 15 residues. The CDR3 loop reads CATSDRRFGGGELFF. CDR3 bases: TGTGCCACCAGTGACCGCCGTTTCGGCGGCGGGGAGCTGTTTTTT.

The genes are TRBV20-1 and TRBJ2-1, with TRBD2 matching 7 bases. V was pared by 3 bases and J by 4 bases, with 24 bases of the junction left unmatched. Germline V gene sequence: CDR1 DFQATT, CDR2 SNEGSKA (reference sequence). The CDR3 is 20 amino acids. CDR3 sequence: CSASKRAGVMLVVLYNEQFF. CDR3 bases: TGCAGTGCTAGTAAAAGGGCGGGAGTCATGTTGGTCGTTTTATACAATGAGCAGTTCTTC.